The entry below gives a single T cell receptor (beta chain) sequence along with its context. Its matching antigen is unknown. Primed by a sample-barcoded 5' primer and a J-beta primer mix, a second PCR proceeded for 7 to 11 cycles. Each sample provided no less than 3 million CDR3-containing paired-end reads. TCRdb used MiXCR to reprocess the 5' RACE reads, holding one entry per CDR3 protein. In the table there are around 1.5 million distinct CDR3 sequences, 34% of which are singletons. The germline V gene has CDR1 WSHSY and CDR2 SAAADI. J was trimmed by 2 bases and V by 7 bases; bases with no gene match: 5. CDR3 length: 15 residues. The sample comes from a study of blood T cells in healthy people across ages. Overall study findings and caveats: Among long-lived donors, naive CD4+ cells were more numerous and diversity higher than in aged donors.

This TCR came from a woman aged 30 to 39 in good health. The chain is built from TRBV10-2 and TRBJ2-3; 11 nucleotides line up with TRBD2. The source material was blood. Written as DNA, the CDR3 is TGCGCCAGCACCCCTAGCGGGGGGCTCACAGATACGCAGTATTTT. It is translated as CASTPSGGLTDTQYF.